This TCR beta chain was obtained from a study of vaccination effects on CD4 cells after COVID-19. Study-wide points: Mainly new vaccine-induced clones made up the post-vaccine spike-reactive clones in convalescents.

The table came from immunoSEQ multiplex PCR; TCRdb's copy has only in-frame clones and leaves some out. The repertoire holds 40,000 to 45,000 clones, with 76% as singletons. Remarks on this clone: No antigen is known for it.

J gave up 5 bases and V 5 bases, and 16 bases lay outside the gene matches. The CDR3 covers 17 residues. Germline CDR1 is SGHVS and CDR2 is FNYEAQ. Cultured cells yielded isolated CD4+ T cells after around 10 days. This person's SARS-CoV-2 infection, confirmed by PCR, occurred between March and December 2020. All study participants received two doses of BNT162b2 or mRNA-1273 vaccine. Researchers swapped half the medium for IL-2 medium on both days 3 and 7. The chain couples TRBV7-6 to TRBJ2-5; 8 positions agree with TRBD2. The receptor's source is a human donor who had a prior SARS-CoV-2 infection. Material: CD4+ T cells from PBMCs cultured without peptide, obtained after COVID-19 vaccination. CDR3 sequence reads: CASSPAAGAASWETQYF. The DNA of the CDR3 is TGTGCCAGCAGCCCGGCAGCGGGAGCTGCCTCGTGGGAGACCCAGTACTTC.